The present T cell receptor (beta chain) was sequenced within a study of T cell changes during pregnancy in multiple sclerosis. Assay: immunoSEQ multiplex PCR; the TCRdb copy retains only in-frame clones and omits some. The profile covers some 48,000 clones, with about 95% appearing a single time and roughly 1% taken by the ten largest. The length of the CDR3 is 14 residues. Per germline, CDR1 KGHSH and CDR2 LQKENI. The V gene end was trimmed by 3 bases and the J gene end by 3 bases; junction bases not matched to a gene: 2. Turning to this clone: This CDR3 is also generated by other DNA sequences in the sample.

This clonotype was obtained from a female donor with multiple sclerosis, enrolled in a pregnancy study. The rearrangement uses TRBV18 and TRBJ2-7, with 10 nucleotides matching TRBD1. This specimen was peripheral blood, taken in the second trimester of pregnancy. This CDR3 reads CASSPGTGVYEQYF. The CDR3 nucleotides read TGTGCCAGCTCACCGGGGACAGGGGTCTACGAGCAGTACTTC. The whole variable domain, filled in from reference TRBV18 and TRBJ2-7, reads NAGVMQNPRHLVRRRGQEARLRCSPMKGHSHVYWYRQLPEEGLKFMVYLQKENIIDESGMPKERFSAEFPKEGPSILRIQQVVRGDSAAYFCASSPGTGVYEQYFGPGTRLTVT.